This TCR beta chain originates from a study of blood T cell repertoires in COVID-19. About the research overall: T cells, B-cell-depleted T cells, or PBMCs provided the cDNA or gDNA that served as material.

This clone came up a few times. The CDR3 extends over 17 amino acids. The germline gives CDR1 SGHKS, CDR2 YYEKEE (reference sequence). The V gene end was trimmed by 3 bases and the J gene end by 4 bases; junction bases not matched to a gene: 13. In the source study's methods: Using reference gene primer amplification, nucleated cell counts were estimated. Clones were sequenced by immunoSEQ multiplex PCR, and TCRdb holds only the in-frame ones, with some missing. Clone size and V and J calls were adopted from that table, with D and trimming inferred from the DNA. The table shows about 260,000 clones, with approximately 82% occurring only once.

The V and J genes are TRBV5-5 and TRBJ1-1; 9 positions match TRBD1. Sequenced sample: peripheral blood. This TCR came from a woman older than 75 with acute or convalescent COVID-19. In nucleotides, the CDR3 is TGTGCCAGCAGCTCCCTAAGACTAACAGGGGGCATCACTGAAGCTTTCTTT. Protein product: CASSSLRLTGGITEAFF.